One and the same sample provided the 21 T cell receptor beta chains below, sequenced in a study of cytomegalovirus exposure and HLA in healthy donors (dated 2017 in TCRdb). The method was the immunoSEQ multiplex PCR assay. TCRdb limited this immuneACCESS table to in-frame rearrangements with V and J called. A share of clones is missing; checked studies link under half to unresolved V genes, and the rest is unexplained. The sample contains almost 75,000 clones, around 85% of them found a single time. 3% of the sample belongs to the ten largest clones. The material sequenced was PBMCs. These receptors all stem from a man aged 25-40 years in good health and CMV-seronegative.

CDR3 nucleotide sequence: TGTGCCAGCAGCTCCGATTGGGCGGGACTAGTAGAGACCCAGTACTTC. Translation gives CASSSDWAGLVETQYF. The chain has TRBV5-6 and TRBJ2-5; 8 bases line up with TRBD2. The CDR3 sequence is 16 residues long. J lost 4 bases, V lost 3 bases, and 11 bases had no gene match. The germline gives CDR1 SGHDT, CDR2 YYEEEE.

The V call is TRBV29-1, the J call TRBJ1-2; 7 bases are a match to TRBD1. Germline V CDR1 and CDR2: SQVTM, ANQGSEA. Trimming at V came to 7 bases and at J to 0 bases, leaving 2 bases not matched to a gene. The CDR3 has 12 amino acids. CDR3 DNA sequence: TGCAGCGCCCAGGGGGCTAACTATGGCTACACCTTC. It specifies CSAQGANYGYTF.

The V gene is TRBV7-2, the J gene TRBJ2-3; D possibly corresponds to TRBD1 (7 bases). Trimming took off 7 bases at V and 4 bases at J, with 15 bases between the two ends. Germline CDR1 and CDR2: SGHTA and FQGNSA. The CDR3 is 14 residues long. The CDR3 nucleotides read TGTGCCAGCAAAAAAGGAGGGGGCGCAGATACGCAGTATTTT. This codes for CASKKGGGADTQYF.

The DNA for the CDR3 is TGTGCCAGCAGCTCGCTCACTTCGGGAAACACCATATATTTT. It yields the protein CASSSLTSGNTIYF. This chain joins TRBV7-6 and TRBJ1-3; no definite D call. The CDR3 consists of 14 residues. Trimming removed 4 bases from V and 4 bases from J, with 11 bases in between. Germline CDR1 is SGHVS and CDR2 is FNYEAQ.

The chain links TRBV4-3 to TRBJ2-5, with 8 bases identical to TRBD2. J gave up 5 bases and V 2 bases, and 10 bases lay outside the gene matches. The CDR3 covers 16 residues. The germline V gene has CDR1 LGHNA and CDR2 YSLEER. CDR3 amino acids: CASSQNPMGLGETQYF. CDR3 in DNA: TGCGCCAGCAGCCAAAATCCCATGGGACTAGGGGAGACCCAGTACTTC.

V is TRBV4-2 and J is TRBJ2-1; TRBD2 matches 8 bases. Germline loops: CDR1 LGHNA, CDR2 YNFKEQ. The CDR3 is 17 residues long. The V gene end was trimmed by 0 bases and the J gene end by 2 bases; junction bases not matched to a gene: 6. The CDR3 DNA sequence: TGTGCCAGCAGCCAAGATGGTGGCGGGGGGACCTACAATGAGCAGTTCTTC. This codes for CASSQDGGGGTYNEQFF.

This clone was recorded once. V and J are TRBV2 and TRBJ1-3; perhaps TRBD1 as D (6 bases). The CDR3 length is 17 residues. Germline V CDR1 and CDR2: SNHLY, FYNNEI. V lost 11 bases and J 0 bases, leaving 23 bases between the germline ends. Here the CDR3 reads CAPRDNRPRGSGNTIYF. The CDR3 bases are TGTGCCCCCCGGGACAATCGACCTCGGGGCTCTGGAAACACCATATATTTT.

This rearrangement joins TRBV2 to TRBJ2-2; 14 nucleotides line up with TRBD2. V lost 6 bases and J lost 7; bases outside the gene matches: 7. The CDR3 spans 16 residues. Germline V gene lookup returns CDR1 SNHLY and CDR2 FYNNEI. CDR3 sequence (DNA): TGTGCCAGCAGGCAGACTAGCGGGGGGGCGAGCGGGGAGCTGTTTTTT. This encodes CASRQTSGGASGELFF.

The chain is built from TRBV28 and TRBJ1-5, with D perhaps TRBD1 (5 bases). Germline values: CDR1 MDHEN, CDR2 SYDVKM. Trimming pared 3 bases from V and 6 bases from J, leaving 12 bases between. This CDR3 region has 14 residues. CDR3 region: CASSLARVGQPQHF. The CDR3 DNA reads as TGTGCCAGCAGTTTGGCCAGGGTCGGTCAGCCCCAGCATTTT.

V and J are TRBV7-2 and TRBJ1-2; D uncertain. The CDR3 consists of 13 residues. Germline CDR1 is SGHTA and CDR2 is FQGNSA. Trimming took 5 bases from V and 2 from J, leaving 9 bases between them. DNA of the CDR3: TGTGCCAGCAGCACCCTAGGAAACTATGGCTACACCTTC. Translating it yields CASSTLGNYGYTF. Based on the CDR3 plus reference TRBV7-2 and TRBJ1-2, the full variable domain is GAGVSQSPSNKVTEKGKDVELRCDPISGHTALYWYRQSLGQGLEFLIYFQGNSAPDKSGLPSDRFSAERTGGSVSTLTIQRTQQEDSAVYLCASSTLGNYGYTFGSGTRLTVV.

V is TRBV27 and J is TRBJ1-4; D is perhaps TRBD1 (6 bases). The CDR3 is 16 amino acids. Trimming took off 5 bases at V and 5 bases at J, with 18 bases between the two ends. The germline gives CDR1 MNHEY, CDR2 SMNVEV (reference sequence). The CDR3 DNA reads TGTGCCAGCAGTCCTATGCGGGGGACAAGGAATGAAAAACTGTTTTTT. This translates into CASSPMRGTRNEKLFF.

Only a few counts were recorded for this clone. The CDR3 loop is CASSVDRAAEQRYNEQFF. DNA of the CDR3: TGTGCCAGCAGCGTAGACCGAGCGGCGGAACAACGCTACAATGAGCAGTTCTTC. The V gene is TRBV9, the J gene TRBJ2-1; perhaps TRBD2 as D (5 bases). There are 18 residues in the CDR3. V gave up 0 bases and J gave up 3 bases, with 19 bases separating them. Germline values: CDR1 SGDLS, CDR2 YYNGEE.

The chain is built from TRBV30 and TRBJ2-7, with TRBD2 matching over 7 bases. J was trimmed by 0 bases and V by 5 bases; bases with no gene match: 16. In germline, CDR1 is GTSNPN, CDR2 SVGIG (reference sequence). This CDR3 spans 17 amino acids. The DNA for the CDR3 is TGTGCCTGGGCCCCTAGGATAGGAGCGGGGCGCTCCTACGAGCAGTACTTC. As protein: CAWAPRIGAGRSYEQYF.

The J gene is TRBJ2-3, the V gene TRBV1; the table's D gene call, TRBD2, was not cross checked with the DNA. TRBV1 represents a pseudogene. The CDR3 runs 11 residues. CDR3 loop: CTSTRLNTQYF. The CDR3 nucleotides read TGCACCAGCACCCGACTCAATACGCAGTATTTT.

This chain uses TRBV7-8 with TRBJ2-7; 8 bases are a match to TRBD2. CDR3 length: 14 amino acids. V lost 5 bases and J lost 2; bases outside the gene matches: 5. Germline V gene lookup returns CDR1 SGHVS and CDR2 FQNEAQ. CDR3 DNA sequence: TGTGCCAGCAGCCTCTTAGCGGGGCCCTACGAGCAGTACTTC. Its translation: CASSLLAGPYEQYF.

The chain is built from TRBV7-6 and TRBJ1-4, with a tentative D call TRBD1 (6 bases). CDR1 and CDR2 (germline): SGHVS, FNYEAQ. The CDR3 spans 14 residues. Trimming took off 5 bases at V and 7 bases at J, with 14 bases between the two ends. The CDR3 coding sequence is TGTGCCAGCAGCGCGGGGGCGCGGGGTGAAAAACTGTTTTTT. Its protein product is CASSAGARGEKLFF.

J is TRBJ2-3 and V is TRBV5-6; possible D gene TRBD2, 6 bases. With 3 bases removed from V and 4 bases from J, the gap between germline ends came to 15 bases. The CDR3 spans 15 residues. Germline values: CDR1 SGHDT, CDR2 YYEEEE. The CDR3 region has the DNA TGTGCCAGCAGCTCACCGGGACTCACCGCAGATACGCAGTATTTT. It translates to CASSSPGLTADTQYF.

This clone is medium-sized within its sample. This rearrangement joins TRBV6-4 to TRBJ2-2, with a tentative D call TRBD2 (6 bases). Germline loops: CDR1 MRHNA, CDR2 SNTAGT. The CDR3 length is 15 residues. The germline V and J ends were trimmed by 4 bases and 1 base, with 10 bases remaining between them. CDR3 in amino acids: CASSAGSGNTGELFF. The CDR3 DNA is TGTGCCAGCAGTGCCGGTAGCGGGAACACCGGGGAGCTGTTTTTT.

CDR3 sequence (DNA): TGTGCCAGCAGTGAACAGGGGTCCTACAATGAGCAGTTCTTC. It codes for CASSEQGSYNEQFF. This chain connects TRBV2 to TRBJ2-1; D perhaps matches TRBD1 (6 bases). There are 14 residues in the CDR3. V lost 2 bases, J lost 1 base, and 6 bases lay in between. CDR1 is SNHLY and CDR2 is FYNNEI in the germline V gene.

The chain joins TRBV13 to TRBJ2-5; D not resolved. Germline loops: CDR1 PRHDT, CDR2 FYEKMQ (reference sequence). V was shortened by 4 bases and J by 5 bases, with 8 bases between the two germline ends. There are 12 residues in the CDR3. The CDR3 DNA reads TGTGCCAGCAGCTCCTACTACGAGACCCAGTACTTC. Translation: CASSSYYETQYF.

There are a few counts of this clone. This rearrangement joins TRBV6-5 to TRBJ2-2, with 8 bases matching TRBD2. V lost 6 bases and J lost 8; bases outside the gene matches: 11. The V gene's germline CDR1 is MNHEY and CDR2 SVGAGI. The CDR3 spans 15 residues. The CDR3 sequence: CASRSVSGSSGELFF. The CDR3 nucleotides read TGTGCCAGCAGGTCGGTCAGCGGGAGTTCGGGGGAGCTGTTTTTT.